This note documents a single TCR beta chain sequence. This sample was taken from a study of cytomegalovirus exposure and HLA in healthy donors. PCR primers comprised 60 Vbeta and 13 Jbeta primers. The repertoire was sequenced with immunoSEQ multiplex PCR; TCRdb's copy has only in-frame clones and lacks some. Among some 120,000 clones, approximately 75% were seen once, and the ten largest hold under 5%. V shed 0 bases and J shed 1 base, with 7 bases lying between them. The CDR3 has 15 amino acids. Germline V gene sequence: CDR1 SGHRS, CDR2 YFSETQ. This chain links TRBV5-1 with TRBJ2-2; D gene ambiguous. This receptor was taken from a man aged 25-45 years in good health and CMV-seronegative. The sequencing sample was made of PBMCs. CDR3 nucleotides: TGCGCCAGCAGCTTGGGTCCTCGGAACACCGGGGAGCTGTTTTTT. Protein product: CASSLGPRNTGELFF.